The text below deals with one T cell receptor (beta chain). Which antigen it targets is not known. The input lacks base qualities; no much larger clone sits a single base away. CDR1 and CDR2 were assigned from the germline V gene (reference sequence) as LNHDA and SQIVND. Between the V and J ends, shortened by 0 bases and 7 bases respectively, the junction contains 10 bases. Including the terminal cysteine and phenylalanine, the CDR3 comprises 14 residues. Only the CDR3 DNA stays, 42 bases, in frame from base 1. To prepare the library, the immunoSEQ multiplex PCR assay was applied. For the multiplex PCR, a mixture combining 60 forward primers for TCR Vbeta segments and 13 reverse primers for TCR Jbeta segments was used. The CDR3 region of rearranged TCR beta genes was amplified from genomic DNA by a multiplex PCR assay. On the Illumina HiSeq System, the amplified TCR beta libraries were sequenced as 87-base-pair reads. Per the source publication's procedure: A later analysis counted about 80 million unique TCR beta chains across the 700 or so repertoires, and roughly 9.9 million of these chains were shared by at least two donors. Raw reads were error-corrected and collapsed into unique sequences with a nearest-neighbor algorithm that merged closely related sequences to remove PCR and sequencing errors. CDR3 sequences were aligned to IMGT reference sequences to assign V, D and J gene segments. For a sequence to be retained, a match of at least six nucleotides to both a V gene segment and a J gene segment was required. Rearrangements were called productive when the CDR3 lacked stop codons and stayed in frame with V and J; all others were non-productive. CDR3 was defined by IMGT convention, running from the second conserved V-encoded cysteine to the conserved J-encoded phenylalanine. The earlier analysis of fewer than 750 of the donors excluded sequences that lacked an unambiguous match to a single V gene segment. In an earlier analysis of 450 to 750 of the donors, a V segment was called functional when productive rearrangements were above 56.7%, and segregating when the standard deviation between donors exceeded 5%. To diagnose cytomegalovirus status from the catalog of TCR beta chain sequences, a statistical classification framework was built. In a later analysis, V and J genes were assigned by comparing TCR nucleotide sequences against IMGT/GENE-DB human TR gene sequences. In a later analysis, CDR3 sequences and most-parsimonious VDJ recombination scenarios were assigned using the TCRdist pipeline. In a later analysis, each TCR beta chain was defined by its CDR3 amino acid sequence together with its V-gene family, and reads without a unique V-gene family were excluded. As a way to deal with suspected cross-contamination and a sequencing artifact, a later analysis dropped nearly 600 nucleotide sequences that were highly shared and had low generation probability. In a later analysis, a clonal expansion index was calculated for each public chain from normalized within-repertoire ranks of inferred template counts. Generation probabilities in a later analysis came from a VDJ recombination model fitted to out-of-frame rearrangements, and those results were checked against IGoR. In a later analysis, TCR-TCR, TCR-HLA and TCR-CMV co-occurrence was scored with hypergeometric tests, and a repertoire-size bias correction was applied to TCR pairs. In a later analysis, false discovery rates were estimated by permuting HLA or CMV assignments 20 times. In a later analysis, co-occurring TCRs were grouped using DBSCAN, with TCRdist sequence similarity added in when clustering inside HLA-allele-positive subsets. Co-occurrence clustering excluded repertoires with fewer than 30,000 or more than 120,000 public chains, plus five with anomalous nucleotide sharing. Entries here come from immuneACCESS through TCRdb and include only in-frame sequences with V and J called. Some clones fail to appear in such tables; in the studies checked, an unresolved V gene covers under half of the shortfall, and the cause of the remainder is unknown. D and trimming were read from the DNA, whereas the V and J calls and clone size are those reported in that table. Counted in this sample were roughly 100,000 clones; approximately 71% of them appeared once. Around a tenth of the sample comes from the top ten.

The cohort was made up of 500 to 850 healthy bone marrow donors. All cohort members were sampled while nominally healthy, although unrecorded immune exposures were likely present. The donor tested CMV seropositive, placing the donor among the roughly 270 seropositive members of the cohort. A peripheral blood sample was collected from each donor, and TCR beta sequencing was performed on peripheral blood mononuclear cells. The Qiagen DNeasy Blood Extraction Kit was used to extract genomic DNA from the blood cell samples. This sample was included in a study of cytomegalovirus exposure and HLA in healthy donors (dated by TCRdb to about 2017). At the level of the whole study: According to an earlier analysis of 587 of the donors, about 179 million T cells yielded roughly 100 million unique TCR beta sequences and less than 300 Gb of sequence data. Across around 400 genotyped donors of the cohort, an average of roughly 200,000 unique TCR beta nucleotide sequences per donor were sequenced, and 15% to 20% of those sequences were non-productive. Using immunosequencing, the study profiled T cell repertoires from some 670 subjects and related those repertoires to cytomegalovirus serostatus. High-throughput TCR immunosequencing, statistical association of individual TCRs with disease status, and machine learning were combined to predict cytomegalovirus infection status. Four or five DR-DQ haplotypes were treated as single units for association and clustering because of strong linkage in the cohort. A later genetic analysis used genome-wide SNP genotypes for about 65% of the roughly 670 donors, treating that subset as a discovery cohort. A separate validation cohort of about 110 different subjects was used in addition to the approximately 610-subject first cohort. In a later analysis, previously published TCR beta repertoires from several hundred donors were re-analyzed and high-resolution HLA genotyping was added so that TCR occurrence patterns could be studied. The study was designed to test whether signatures of past pathogen exposure could be identified by cataloging public T cell receptors. In an earlier analysis of 500 to 650 of the donors, high-throughput TCR beta sequencing was used to judge whether each TCR beta V gene segment behaved as functional or pseudogenic. Rather than using new phenotypic data, the later analysis identified candidate immune exposures from TCR beta sequences and from how often those sequences occurred across donors. Typing coverage varied by locus: roughly 629-630 donors for A, B, C, DRB1 and DQB1; some 520 for DQA1; nearly 610 for DPA1; 450 to 480 for DPB1. HLA typing included class I and class II loci at four-digit resolution. Approximately 310 gigabases of sequencing data and 70 million to 100 million unique TCR sequences made up an early release that covered fewer than 650 HLA-typed donors. All discovery cohort repertoires had been generated using a single sequencing platform. Donor age, sex, ethnicity and CMV serostatus were compiled alongside the repertoire data. Of the approximately 400 genotyped donors, approximately 83% fell in the genetic ancestry cluster associated with self-reported Caucasian donors.

What the study reported, not specific to this receptor: Compared with equally common non-associated chains, HLA-associated TCR beta chains in a later analysis were more clonally expanded and had lower generation probabilities. Three of the identified cytomegalovirus-associated TCR beta chains were confirmed in vitro to be specific for cytomegalovirus antigens. Specific HLA alleles were associated with about 17,000 TCR beta sequences at a false discovery rate of 0.05 in a later analysis. Because HLA typing was unavailable for some donors at each locus, only the typed subset was used in association tests. Only TCR beta chains were sequenced in this cohort, and the absence of alpha or paired-chain data limited detectable features. Compared with the roughly 710-donor mean, donors in an Asian-associated ancestry cluster had fewer N-insertions in productive TCRs, according to a later genetic analysis. The classifier was reported to diagnose cytomegalovirus status with high specificity and sensitivity in both the original and validation cohorts. A group of highly shared sequence variants was considered likely to be a technical artifact of the sequencing pipeline. In a later analysis, TCR association rates were found to vary across HLA loci, with the most associated TCRs seen for DRB1 alleles and the fewest for HLA-C alleles. According to a later analysis, parvovirus B19, influenza, CMV and Epstein-Barr virus appeared linked to several top co-occurrence clusters. A further reported finding was that TCR beta sequences accurately predicted the HLA-A and HLA-B alleles for most subjects in the first cohort. Sequencing depth was assumed to be roughly uniform across donors in the presence/absence analyses, though that assumption may not hold. The authors suggested that the approach could potentially be generalized to other disease states and immunological phenotypes. Most TCR sequences were seen in very few donors, while some public TCRs were found in many individuals. V-gene and J-gene trimming of TCR beta chains was associated with a missense DCLRE1C variant in a later genetic analysis, and the association was replicated in an independent cohort. The earlier analysis of 587 of the donors excluded approximately 17 rarely observed V segments, including chromosome 9 orphons, because counts were too low. Strong co-occurrence of HLA alleles, especially DR and DQ, made assigning TCR associations to individual alleles difficult. According to a later analysis, most CMV-associated TCR beta chains appeared to be HLA-restricted, and the HLA associations seemed to be driven largely by CMV exposure. In an earlier analysis of about 600 of the donors, most TCR beta V segments appeared in productive rearrangements about 87% or about 30% of the time, broadly matching IMGT annotations. CMV serostatus was the only immune exposure information available for the cohort. A total of roughly 160 TCR beta chains were listed by the study as associated with cytomegalovirus. Linkage disequilibrium might explain the correlated functional status among segregating V segments, but an unknown experimental factor could not be excluded. Some IMGT-functional V segments, including TRBV6-2 and TRBV6-3, could not be distinguished by the 87-base-pair reads and were therefore excluded.

The chain joins TRBV19 to TRBJ2-1, with TRBD2 as a weak D call on 5 bases. This clonotype was obtained from a male donor in good health and CMV-seropositive. The sequencing input was PBMCs. The nucleotide sequence reads as follows: TGTGCCAGTAGTATAGACGGGAAAGGAAATGAGCAGTTCTTC. The resulting protein is CASSIDGKGNEQFF.